Following are 5 T cell receptor beta chains from one sample sequenced in a study of cytomegalovirus exposure and HLA in healthy donors (dated by TCRdb to the late 2010s). Library preparation used the immunoSEQ multiplex PCR assay. For the multiplex PCR, a mixture combining 60 forward primers for TCR Vbeta segments and 13 reverse primers for TCR Jbeta segments was used. In its TCRdb copy, this immuneACCESS table keeps in-frame sequences only and misses some clones. Where compared with another copy, unresolved V genes explain less than half of these, and the others have no known cause. The sample table holds hundreds of thousands of clones, of which more than 60% were seen once. The biggest ten clones account for 1.8% of the sample. Sequenced sample: PBMCs. These TCRs come from a woman in her 30s in good health and CMV-seronegative.

The J gene is TRBJ1-1, the V gene TRBV27; D is possibly TRBD1 (6 bases). Trimming took 6 bases from V and 0 from J, leaving 17 bases between them. CDR3 length: 16 amino acids. Germline loops: CDR1 MNHEY, CDR2 SMNVEV (reference sequence). CDR3 nucleotide sequence: TGTGCCAGCAGCTATAGGGGGTCCCGTATGAACACTGAAGCTTTCTTT. It codes for CASSYRGSRMNTEAFF.

V gene TRBV27 combines with J gene TRBJ2-2; tentatively, D is TRBD2 (6 bases). The CDR3 sequence is 15 residues long. Germline V CDR1 and CDR2: MNHEY, SMNVEV (reference sequence). V lost 5 bases and J lost 4, with 14 bases in between. The DNA of the CDR3 is TGTGCCAGCAGTCATACTAGCATCGGCACCGGGGAGCTGTTTTTT. Amino acids: CASSHTSIGTGELFF.

The chain has TRBV30 and TRBJ1-1; maybe TRBD1 (6 bases). Trimming pared 2 bases from V and 6 bases from J, leaving 13 bases between. This CDR3 has 13 residues. From germline, CDR1 is GTSNPN and CDR2 SVGIG (reference sequence). In DNA, the CDR3 is TGTGCCTGGAGTACAGGGAAAGTCCCTGAAGCTTTCTTT. Protein: CAWSTGKVPEAFF.

V usage is TRBV6-5 and J usage is TRBJ1-5; 7 positions agree with TRBD1. Trimming took 10 bases from V and 7 from J; bases not matched to a gene: 7. Germline CDR1 and CDR2: MNHEY and SVGAGI. The CDR3 extends over 12 amino acids. DNA for the CDR3: TGTGCCACACAGGGGCCCATACAGCCCCAGCATTTT. It codes for CATQGPIQPQHF.

V is TRBV19 and J is TRBJ2-3; a possible D gene is TRBD2 (6 bases). In germline, CDR1 is LNHDA, CDR2 SQIVND (reference sequence). Trimming left V 7 bases short and J 3 bases short, with 11 bases between. The CDR3 extends over 13 amino acids. CDR3 residues: CASNVAGTDTQYF. CDR3 sequence (DNA): TGTGCCAGTAACGTGGCGGGAACAGATACGCAGTATTTT. The entire variable domain, with the rest obtained from reference TRBV19 and TRBJ2-3, is as follows: DGGITQSPKYLFRKEGQNVTLSCEQNLNHDAMYWYRQDPGQGLRLIYYSQIVNDFQKGDIAEGYSVSREKKESFPLTVTSAQKNPTAFYLCASNVAGTDTQYFGPGTRLTVL.